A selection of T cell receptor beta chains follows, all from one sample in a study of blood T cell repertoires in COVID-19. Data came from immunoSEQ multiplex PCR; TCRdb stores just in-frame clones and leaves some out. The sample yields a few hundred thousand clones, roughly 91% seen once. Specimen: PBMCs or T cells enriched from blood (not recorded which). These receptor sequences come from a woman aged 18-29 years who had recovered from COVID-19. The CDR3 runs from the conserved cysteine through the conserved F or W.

CDR3: CAISESRSVPGPQYF
J: TRBJ2-3
V: TRBV10-3

CDR3: CASGESNAGPGNTIYF
J: TRBJ1-3
V: TRBV12-5

CDR3: CASSPGGGARGYTF
J: TRBJ1-2
V: TRBV9

CDR3: CASSQGGSGPGELFF
J: TRBJ2-2
V: TRBV4-1

CDR3: CASSLEGVNTEAFF
J: TRBJ1-1
V: TRBV5-1

CDR3: CASSLGGNTIYF
J: TRBJ1-3
V: TRBV7-9

CDR3: CASSSQPQGAEEKLFF
J: TRBJ1-4
V: TRBV5-1

CDR3: CASSQDLRGSGELFF
J: TRBJ2-2
V: TRBV14

CDR3: CASSPSPGRDTEAFF
J: TRBJ1-1
V: TRBV18

CDR3: CASSDPAGVDTDTQYF
J: TRBJ2-3
V: TRBV2

CDR3: CASSQGFTEAFF
J: TRBJ1-1
V: TRBV12-3/TRBV12-4